A selection of T cell receptor beta chains follows, all from one sample in a study of metastatic and nonmetastatic thyroid tumors. With MiXCR, TCRdb reprocessed the PCR reads. The sample has 21,000 or so clones; approximately 19% are singletons. The source material was blood. All receptors come from a female donor with papillary thyroid cancer or a benign thyroid nodule (not recorded which). Some clones in this sample may be carry-over from other donors' samples. The conserved cysteine and the conserved F or W are not part of the CDR3 here. The order of the fields is CDR3 protein, J gene, V gene.

cdr3_aa: ASHPEGGYYGYT
j_call: TRBJ1-2
v_call: TRBV19

cdr3_aa: ASSESWAEANYGYT
j_call: TRBJ1-2
v_call: TRBV6-1

cdr3_aa: ASSQAGSGLTYEQH
j_call: TRBJ2-7
v_call: TRBV14

cdr3_aa: ASSQAGSGLTYEQY
j_call: TRBJ2-7
v_call: TRBV14

cdr3_aa: ASSLEALVRGTDTQY
j_call: TRBJ2-3
v_call: TRBV11-2

cdr3_aa: AISERGDNQPQH
j_call: TRBJ1-5
v_call: TRBV10-3

cdr3_aa: ASSPLAGAYNEQF
j_call: TRBJ2-1
v_call: TRBV6-1

cdr3_aa: ASTHRVGGETQY
j_call: TRBJ2-5
v_call: TRBV6-1

cdr3_aa: ASKDNSGNTIY
j_call: TRBJ1-3
v_call: TRBV28

cdr3_aa: ASSLEIGENIQY
j_call: TRBJ2-4
v_call: TRBV5-8

cdr3_aa: ASRARTAQETQY
j_call: TRBJ2-5
v_call: TRBV2

cdr3_aa: ATSDRASRGYNEQF
j_call: TRBJ2-1
v_call: TRBV24-1

cdr3_aa: ASTGNTEAF
j_call: TRBJ1-1
v_call: TRBV6-1

cdr3_aa: ASSQDPASGANVLT
j_call: TRBJ2-6
v_call: TRBV4-3

cdr3_aa: ASSYAGANTGELF
j_call: TRBJ2-2
v_call: TRBV6-6

cdr3_aa: ASRNQGGDTGELF
j_call: TRBJ2-2
v_call: TRBV10-1

cdr3_aa: ASSMGQGGSEAF
j_call: TRBJ1-1
v_call: TRBV9

cdr3_aa: SARTRTLWDTQY
j_call: TRBJ2-3
v_call: TRBV20-1

cdr3_aa: ASSPGGGNQPQH
j_call: TRBJ1-5
v_call: TRBV6-4

cdr3_aa: ASSQVQGAYEQY
j_call: TRBJ2-7
v_call: TRBV4-1

cdr3_aa: ASSEVGRGSEKLF
j_call: TRBJ1-4
v_call: TRBV6-1

cdr3_aa: ASSQDWRTRGYT
j_call: TRBJ1-2
v_call: TRBV3-1